This T cell receptor (beta chain) emerged from a study of cytomegalovirus exposure and HLA in healthy donors. The PCR contained 60 Vbeta and 13 Jbeta primers. TCRdb keeps only in-frame clones here, not all; method: immunoSEQ multiplex PCR. The table records about 63,000 clones, 75% of them present only once. This CDR3 is 13 amino acids long. The germline V gene encodes CDR1 SEHNR and CDR2 FQNEAQ (reference sequence). Overall study results and limits: Among CMV-associated TCR beta chains, most appeared HLA-restricted in a later analysis. Some highly shared sequence variants likely arose as a pipeline artifact. Using the classifier, cytomegalovirus status was reportedly diagnosed with high specificity and sensitivity. Most observed TCR sequences were rare, whereas some public TCRs were detected in many donors.

On this clone: Its antigen is unidentified. One end of the junction varies from germline; a read error may be responsible.

The sequence was obtained from a woman aged 40-49 years in good health and CMV-seropositive. The sequenced sample was PBMCs. The chain carries TRBV7-9 and TRBJ2-1; D unresolved. The CDR3, as DNA: TGTTCCAGTGTGGAGAGCTCCTACAATGAGCAGTTCTTC. It is translated as CSSVESSYNEQFF.